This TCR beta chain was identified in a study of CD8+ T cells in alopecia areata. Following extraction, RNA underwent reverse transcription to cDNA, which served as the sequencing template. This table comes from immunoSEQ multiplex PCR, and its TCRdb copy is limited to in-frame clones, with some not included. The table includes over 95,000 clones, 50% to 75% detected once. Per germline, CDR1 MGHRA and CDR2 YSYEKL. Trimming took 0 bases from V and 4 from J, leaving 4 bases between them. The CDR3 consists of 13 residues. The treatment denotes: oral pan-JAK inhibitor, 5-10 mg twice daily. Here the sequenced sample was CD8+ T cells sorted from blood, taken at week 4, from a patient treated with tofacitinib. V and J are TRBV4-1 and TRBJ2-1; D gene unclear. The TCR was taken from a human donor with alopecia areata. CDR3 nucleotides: TGCGCCAGCAGCCAAGACGGTTACAATGAGCAGTTCTTC. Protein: CASSQDGYNEQFF.